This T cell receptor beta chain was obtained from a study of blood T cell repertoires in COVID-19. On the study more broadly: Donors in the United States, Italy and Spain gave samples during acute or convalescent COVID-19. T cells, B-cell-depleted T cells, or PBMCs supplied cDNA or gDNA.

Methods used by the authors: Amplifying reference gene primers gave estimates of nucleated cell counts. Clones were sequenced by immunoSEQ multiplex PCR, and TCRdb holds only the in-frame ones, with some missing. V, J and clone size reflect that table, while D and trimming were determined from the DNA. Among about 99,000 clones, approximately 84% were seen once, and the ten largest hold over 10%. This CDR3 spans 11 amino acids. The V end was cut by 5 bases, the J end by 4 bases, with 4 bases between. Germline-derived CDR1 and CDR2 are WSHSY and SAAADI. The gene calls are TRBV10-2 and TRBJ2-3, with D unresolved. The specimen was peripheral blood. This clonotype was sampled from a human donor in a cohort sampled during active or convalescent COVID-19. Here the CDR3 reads CASSLPDTQYF. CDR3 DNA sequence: TGCGCCAGCAGTCTTCCAGATACGCAGTATTTT.